Below are 2 T cell receptor beta chains sequenced from a single sample in a study of cytotoxic CD8 clonotypes in ibrutinib-treated CLL. The assay was immunoSEQ multiplex PCR, and TCRdb's table has in-frame clones only and misses some. The data show about 160,000 clones, 81% seen once. The sequences come from PBMCs, collected after 12 months of ibrutinib treatment. Source of these receptors: a human donor with chronic lymphocytic leukemia.

CDR3 region: CAWRGSNTGELFF. The CDR3 nucleotides are TGTGCCTGGAGGGGATCGAACACCGGGGAGCTGTTTTTT. The rearrangement uses TRBV30 and TRBJ2-2; unclear D gene. The CDR3 loop spans 13 amino acids. The germline gives CDR1 GTSNPN, CDR2 SVGIG (reference sequence). V lost 3 bases and J lost 0, with 5 bases in between.

The genes are TRBV6-5 and TRBJ1-2; unclear D gene. V lost 7 bases and J 2 bases, leaving 17 bases between the germline ends. The CDR3 loop spans 15 amino acids. Germline assignment: CDR1 MNHEY and CDR2 SVGAGI. CDR3 DNA sequence: TGTGCCAGCACCTCACCCCTCAGTCGGAACTATGGCTACACCTTC. As protein: CASTSPLSRNYGYTF.